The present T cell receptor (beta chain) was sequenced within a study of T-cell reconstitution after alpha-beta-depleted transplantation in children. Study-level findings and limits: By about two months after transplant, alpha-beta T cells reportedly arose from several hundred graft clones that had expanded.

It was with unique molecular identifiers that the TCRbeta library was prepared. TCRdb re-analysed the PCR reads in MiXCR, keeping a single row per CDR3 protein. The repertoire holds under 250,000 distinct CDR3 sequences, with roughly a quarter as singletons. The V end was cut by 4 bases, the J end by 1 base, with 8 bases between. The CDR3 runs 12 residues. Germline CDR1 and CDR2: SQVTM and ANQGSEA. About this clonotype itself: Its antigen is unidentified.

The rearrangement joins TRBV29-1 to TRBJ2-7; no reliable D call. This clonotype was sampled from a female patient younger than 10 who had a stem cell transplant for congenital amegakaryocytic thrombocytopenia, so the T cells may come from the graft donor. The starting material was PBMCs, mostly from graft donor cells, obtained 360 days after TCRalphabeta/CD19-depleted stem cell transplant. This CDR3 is CSVAAGSYEQYF. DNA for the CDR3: TGCAGCGTTGCTGCAGGATCCTACGAGCAGTACTTC.